This T cell receptor (beta chain) was sequenced in a study of molecular identifiers for immune sequencing clone quantification. The study's findings and limits: Clones carrying above 20 RNA copies accounted for over 97% of effector molecules, under 1% in naive cells.

This clonotype was picked up many times. Antigen specificity is unknown. Germline assignment: CDR1 SEHNR and CDR2 FQNEAQ (reference sequence). There are 15 residues in the CDR3. The ends were cut back, 5 bases at V and 2 bases at J, with 16 bases in the middle. Libraries of bulk TCR were made by previously described methods (with listed TCR primers). TCRdb processed the PCR reads anew with MiXCR; each CDR3 protein has one entry. The repertoire holds 490,000 or so distinct CDR3 sequences, around 23% seen once, with around 0.76% in the top ten. The sequence came from a human donor in good health. Some libraries in this study had Jurkat cell RNA spiked in. Sequencing used naive CD8+ T cells from blood, with Jurkat cell RNA spiked in. Subset reported: FACS-sorted CD8+CD4-CCR7+CD45RA+ naive T cells. This chain connects TRBV7-9 to TRBJ2-7; D gene unclear. In DNA, the CDR3 is TGTGCCAGCAGCGCCGACGAGGACCGTGCCTACGAGCAGTACTTC. This translates into CASSADEDRAYEQYF.